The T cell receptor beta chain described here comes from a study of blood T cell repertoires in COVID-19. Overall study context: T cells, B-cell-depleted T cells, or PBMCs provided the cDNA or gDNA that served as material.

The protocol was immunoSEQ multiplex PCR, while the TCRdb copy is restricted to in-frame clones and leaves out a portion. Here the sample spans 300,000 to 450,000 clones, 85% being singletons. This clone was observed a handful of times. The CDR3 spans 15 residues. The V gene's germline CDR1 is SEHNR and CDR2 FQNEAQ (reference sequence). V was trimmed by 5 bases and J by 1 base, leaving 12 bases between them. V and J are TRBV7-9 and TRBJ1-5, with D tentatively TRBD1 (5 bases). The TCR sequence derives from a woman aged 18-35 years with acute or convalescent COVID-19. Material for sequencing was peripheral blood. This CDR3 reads CASSPEGLSNQPQHF. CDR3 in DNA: TGTGCCAGCAGCCCGGAGGGGTTGAGCAATCAGCCCCAGCATTTT. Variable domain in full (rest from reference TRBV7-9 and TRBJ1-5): DTGVSQNPRHKITKRGQNVTFRCDPISEHNRLYWYRQTLGQGPEFLTYFQNEAQLEKSRLLSDRFSAERPKGSFSTLEIQRTEQGDSAMYLCASSPEGLSNQPQHFGDGTRLSIL.